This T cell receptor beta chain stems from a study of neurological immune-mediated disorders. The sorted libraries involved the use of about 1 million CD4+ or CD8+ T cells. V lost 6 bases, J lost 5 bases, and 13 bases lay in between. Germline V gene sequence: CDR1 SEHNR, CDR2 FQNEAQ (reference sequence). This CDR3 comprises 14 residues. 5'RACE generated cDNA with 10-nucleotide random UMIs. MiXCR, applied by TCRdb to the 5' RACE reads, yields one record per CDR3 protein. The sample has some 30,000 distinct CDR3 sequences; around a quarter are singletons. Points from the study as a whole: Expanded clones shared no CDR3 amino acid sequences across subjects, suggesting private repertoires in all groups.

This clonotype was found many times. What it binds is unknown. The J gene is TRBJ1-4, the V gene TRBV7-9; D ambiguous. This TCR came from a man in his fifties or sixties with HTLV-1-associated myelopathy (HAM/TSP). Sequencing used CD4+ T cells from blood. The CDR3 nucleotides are TGTGCCAGCAGTCGTCTAGCCGCCAATGAAAAACTGTTTTTT. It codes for CASSRLAANEKLFF.